These 24 T cell receptor beta chains share one sample of origin, sequenced in a study of blood T cell repertoires in COVID-19. Data came from immunoSEQ multiplex PCR; TCRdb stores just in-frame clones and leaves some out. The sample records fewer than 30,000 clones, roughly 85% being singletons. The sequencing sample was made of peripheral blood. The receptors were gathered from a woman aged 80 or over with COVID-19, enrolled during active disease.

This chain joins TRBV7-2 and TRBJ2-1; 12 nucleotides line up with TRBD2. With V trimmed by 4 bases and J by 5 bases, 3 bases remained unmatched. CDR3 length: 15 amino acids. Germline V gene data show CDR1 as SGHTA and CDR2 as FQGNSA. CDR3 sequence: CASSSSGGADNEQFF. For the CDR3, the DNA is TGTGCCAGCAGCTCTAGCGGGGGGGCCGACAATGAGCAGTTCTTC.

The chain is built from TRBV7-2 and TRBJ2-2; a weak D match, TRBD1 (6 bases). CDR1 is SGHTA, CDR2 FQGNSA, per germline. Trimming pared 7 bases from V and 0 bases from J, leaving 15 bases between. The CDR3 extends over 16 amino acids. The CDR3 spells CASNKRQGTNTGELFF. For the CDR3, the DNA is TGTGCCAGCAACAAGAGGCAGGGGACGAACACCGGGGAGCTGTTTTTT. The full variable domain, its missing parts supplied by reference TRBV7-2 and TRBJ2-2, is GAGVSQSPSNKVTEKGKDVELRCDPISGHTALYWYRQSLGQGLEFLIYFQGNSAPDKSGLPSDRFSAERTGGSVSTLTIQRTQQEDSAVYLCASNKRQGTNTGELFFGEGSRLTVL.

V usage is TRBV3-1 (or the pseudogene TRBV3-2) and J usage is TRBJ2-6; maybe TRBD1 (5 bases). Germline V gene sequence: CDR1 LGHDT, CDR2 YNNKEL (reference sequence). The CDR3 has 15 residues. V was shortened by 2 bases and J by 2 bases, with 7 bases between the two germline ends. CDR3 nucleotide sequence: TGTGCCAGCAGCCAACAAGGGGCTGGGGCCAACGTCCTGACTTTC. Its protein is CASSQQGAGANVLTF.

CDR3 bases: TGCGCCAGCACCGAAGGTGACAGGGAGAATTCACCCCTCCACTTT. Protein: CASTEGDRENSPLHF. V usage is TRBV10-2 and J usage is TRBJ1-6, with 7 bases lining up with TRBD1. There are 15 residues in the CDR3. The germline gives CDR1 WSHSY, CDR2 SAAADI. Trimming cost V 7 bases and J 7 bases; bases outside gene matches: 10.

J is TRBJ2-7 and V is TRBV5-6; D might be TRBD1 (6 bases). The CDR3 totals 14 residues. Germline loops: CDR1 SGHDT, CDR2 YYEEEE. Trimming removed 3 bases at V and 0 bases at J, with 10 bases between. CDR3 nucleotides: TGTGCCAGCAGCTGGGGGACACCCTCCTACGAGCAGTACTTC. Amino acids: CASSWGTPSYEQYF.

The sample holds a few counts of this clone. The chain's CDR3 is CASSKGDLQIGEQYF. CDR3 DNA sequence: TGCGCCAGCAGCAAGGGGGACCTCCAAATAGGCGAGCAGTACTTC. The chain recombines TRBV5-1 with TRBJ2-7; D is perhaps TRBD1 (6 bases). V lost 4 bases to trimming and J lost 6 bases, with 20 bases between them. This CDR3 spans 15 amino acids. Germline V CDR1 and CDR2: SGHRS, YFSETQ.

The J gene is TRBJ2-4, the V gene TRBV29-1, with a tentative D call TRBD1 (5 bases). This CDR3 comprises 14 residues. Germline-derived CDR1 and CDR2 are SQVTM and ANQGSEA. Trimming pared 1 base from V and 6 bases from J, leaving 13 bases between. The CDR3 DNA reads as TGCAGCGTTGAAGCAGGGTTGGTTGGAAACATTCAGTACTTC. Translated: CSVEAGLVGNIQYF. Together with reference TRBV29-1 and TRBJ2-4, the CDR3 gives the full variable domain: SAVISQKPSRDICQRGTSLTIQCQVDSQVTMMFWYRQQPGQSLTLIATANQGSEATYESGFVIDKFPISRPNLTFSTLTVSNMSPEDSSIYLCSVEAGLVGNIQYFGAGTRLSVL.

This clone was found once. V gene TRBV18 combines with J gene TRBJ1-4, with D possibly being TRBD1 (6 bases). The CDR3 totals 14 residues. V gave up 0 bases and J gave up 9 bases, with 11 bases separating them. From germline, CDR1 is KGHSH and CDR2 LQKENI. The CDR3 DNA follows: TGTGCCAGCTCACCACCGATACAGGGCCAAAAACTGTTTTTT. Amino acids: CASSPPIQGQKLFF.

V usage is TRBV10-2 and J usage is TRBJ2-7; D uncertain. The CDR3 is 14 amino acids. Germline loops: CDR1 WSHSY, CDR2 SAAADI. V lost 3 bases, J lost 6 bases, and 15 bases lay in between. Here the CDR3 reads CASSDFTLEFEQYF. The CDR3 bases are TGCGCCAGCAGTGATTTCACGTTGGAGTTCGAGCAGTACTTC.

This chain connects TRBV6-4 to TRBJ2-2; D uncertain. V was shortened by 0 bases and J by 6 bases, with 11 bases between the two germline ends. Germline V lookup: CDR1 MRHNA, CDR2 SNTAGT. There are 15 residues in the CDR3. The CDR3 DNA follows: TGTGCCAGCAGTGACTCGATTCGGGTGGCCGGGGAGCTGTTTTTT. It yields the protein CASSDSIRVAGELFF.

The V gene is TRBV6-5, the J gene TRBJ1-2; 8 nucleotides agree with TRBD1. The CDR3 runs 14 residues. The germline V gene has CDR1 MNHEY and CDR2 SVGAGI. Losses at the gene ends were 1 base for V and 3 bases for J; bases not matched to a gene: 1. The CDR3 here is CASSYYRGDYGYTF. The DNA of the CDR3 is TGTGCCAGCAGTTACTACAGGGGGGACTATGGCTACACCTTC.

This chain uses TRBV27 with TRBJ1-2, with a weak D call TRBD1 (6 bases). Trimming left V 6 bases short and J 6 bases short, with 17 bases between. Per the germline V gene, CDR1 is MNHEY and CDR2 is SMNVEV (reference sequence). The CDR3 runs to 14 residues. CDR3 nucleotides: TGTGCCAGCAGACCAGGGGATCCCTTTAATGGCTACACCTTC. Translated, it gives CASRPGDPFNGYTF.

This chain uses TRBV27 with TRBJ2-1; TRBD1 might be the D (6 bases). The germline V gene encodes CDR1 MNHEY and CDR2 SMNVEV (reference sequence). The length of the CDR3 is 15 residues. With 3 bases removed from V and 7 bases from J, the gap between germline ends came to 16 bases. CDR3 amino acids: CASSFQAGVRNEQFF. In nucleotides, the CDR3 is TGTGCCAGCAGTTTCCAGGCAGGGGTTCGGAATGAGCAGTTCTTC.

The rearrangement joins TRBV15 to TRBJ2-7, with TRBD1 as a possible D gene (5 bases). There are 13 residues in the CDR3. Trimming cost V 5 bases and J 1 base, with 9 bases left between them. Germline V CDR1 and CDR2: LNHNV, YYDKDF (reference sequence). The CDR3 is CATSVDRSYEQYF. CDR3 in DNA: TGTGCCACCAGCGTCGACAGATCCTACGAGCAGTACTTC.

The CDR3 nucleotides are TGTGCCAGTAGGGTCGACACGAGGGGGAGCAATCAGCCCCAGCATTTT. Translation gives CASRVDTRGSNQPQHF. The gene calls are TRBV19 and TRBJ1-5; a possible D gene is TRBD1 (6 bases). The length of the CDR3 is 16 residues. V shed 6 bases and J shed 1 base, with 16 bases lying between them. Germline V gene lookup returns CDR1 LNHDA and CDR2 SQIVND (reference sequence).

The V and J genes are TRBV5-5 and TRBJ2-7; TRBD1 aligns across 7 bases. The germline CDR1 and CDR2 sequences are SGHKS and YYEKEE (reference sequence). Unmatched junction bases numbered 7, after V lost 1 base and J lost 0 bases. The CDR3 runs to 16 residues. CDR3 in DNA: TGTGCCAGCAGCTTGCCGGACAGGAGAAGCTCCTACGAGCAGTACTTC. It translates to CASSLPDRRSSYEQYF.

The count of this clone is one. V is TRBV3-1 (or the pseudogene TRBV3-2) and J is TRBJ2-1; TRBD2 matches at 8 bases. Losses at the gene ends were 4 bases for V and 6 bases for J; bases not matched to a gene: 8. Per germline, CDR1 LGHDT and CDR2 YNNKEL (reference sequence). The CDR3 consists of 15 residues. The CDR3 sequence is CASSLPGTRFNEQFF. The CDR3 DNA sequence: TGTGCCAGCAGCCTTCCCGGGACTAGGTTCAATGAGCAGTTCTTC.

The V call is TRBV3-1 (or the pseudogene TRBV3-2), the J call TRBJ1-5; D unclear. Germline V gives CDR1 LGHDT, CDR2 YNNKEL (reference sequence). Trimming stripped 2 bases from V and 1 base from J, with 3 bases between. The CDR3 totals 13 residues. CDR3 loop: CASSQSSNQPQHF. CDR3 nucleotide sequence: TGTGCCAGCAGCCAAAGCAGCAATCAGCCCCAGCATTTT.

The chain uses TRBV27 and TRBJ1-4; a weak D match, TRBD1 (6 bases). Germline values: CDR1 MNHEY, CDR2 SMNVEV (reference sequence). Trimming stripped 6 bases from V and 8 bases from J, with 19 bases between. The CDR3 runs to 15 residues. The CDR3 nucleotides are TGTGCCAGCAGGCCCAACCGACAGGCGCGAGAAAAACTGTTTTTT. Amino acid sequence: CASRPNRQAREKLFF.

The CDR3: CASSFKPTGGAGGYTF. The DNA for the CDR3 is TGTGCCAGCAGCTTTAAACCCACAGGGGGCGCAGGTGGCTACACCTTC. The rearrangement links TRBV5-6 to TRBJ1-2; 9 bases are a match to TRBD1. The CDR3 contains 16 residues. Germline V gene lookup returns CDR1 SGHDT and CDR2 YYEEEE. Trimming cost V 2 bases and J 7 bases; bases outside gene matches: 12.

This chain joins TRBV2 and TRBJ1-2; the D gene is possibly TRBD1 (6 bases). Germline V CDR1 and CDR2: SNHLY, FYNNEI. The ends were cut back, 2 bases at V and 2 bases at J, with 9 bases in the middle. This CDR3 is 14 amino acids long. In DNA, the CDR3 is TGTGCCAGCAGTGAACAACAGGGCAACTATGGCTACACCTTC. It is translated as CASSEQQGNYGYTF.

The J gene is TRBJ1-5, the V gene TRBV5-1, with D unresolved. CDR3 length: 15 amino acids. Per germline, CDR1 SGHRS and CDR2 YFSETQ. Trimming shortened V by 3 bases and J by 1 base, and 11 bases separated the two germline ends. The CDR3 DNA sequence: TGCGCCAGCAGCTCGGACCCGGGGAGCAATCAGCCCCAGCATTTT. This translates into CASSSDPGSNQPQHF.

This chain joins TRBV7-8 and TRBJ2-7; 11 bases are a match to TRBD2. Looked up from germline, CDR1 is SGHVS and CDR2 is FQNEAQ. The CDR3 is made up of 15 amino acids. Unmatched junction bases numbered 8, after V lost 6 bases and J lost 4 bases. CDR3 amino acids: CASRRTSGGQYEQYF. As DNA, the CDR3 is TGTGCCAGCAGGAGAACTAGCGGGGGCCAATACGAGCAGTACTTC.

As to this clone: At one end the junction does not follow the germline gene, possibly because of a read error. The chain uses TRBV2 and TRBJ1-1; perhaps TRBD1 as D (5 bases). The length of the CDR3 is 13 residues. Germline V lookup: CDR1 SNHLY, CDR2 FYNNEI. The CDR3 reads CANSEGARTEAFF. CDR3 sequence (DNA): TGTGCCAACAGTGAAGGGGCAAGAACTGAAGCTTTCTTT.